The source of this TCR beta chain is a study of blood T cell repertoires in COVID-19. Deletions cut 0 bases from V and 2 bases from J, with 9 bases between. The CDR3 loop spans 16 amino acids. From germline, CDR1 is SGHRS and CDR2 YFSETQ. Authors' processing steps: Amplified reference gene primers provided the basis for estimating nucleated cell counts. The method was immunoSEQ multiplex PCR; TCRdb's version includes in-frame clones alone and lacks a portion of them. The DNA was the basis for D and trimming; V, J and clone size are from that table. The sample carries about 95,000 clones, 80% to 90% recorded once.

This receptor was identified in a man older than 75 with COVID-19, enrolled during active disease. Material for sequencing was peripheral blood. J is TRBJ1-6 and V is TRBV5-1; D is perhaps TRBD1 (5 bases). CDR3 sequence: CASSLDGAPYNSPLHF. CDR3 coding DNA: TGCGCCAGCAGCTTGGATGGGGCGCCCTATAATTCACCCCTCCACTTT. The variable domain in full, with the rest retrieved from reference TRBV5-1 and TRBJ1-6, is KAGVTQTPRYLIKTRGQQVTLSCSPISGHRSVSWYQQTPGQGLQFLFEYFSETQRNKGNFPGRFSGRQFSNSRSEMNVSTLELGDSALYLCASSLDGAPYNSPLHFGNGTRLTVT.